Listed below are T cell receptor beta chains from one sample, sequenced in a study of shared T cell receptors in the human thymus. Some clones are missing from TCRdb's copy, which holds only in-frame ones; the method was immunoSEQ multiplex PCR. The repertoire holds roughly 550,000 clones, with about 80% as singletons. The same sample was also studied in work on human thymus T cells.

The sample comprised thymocytes. Receptors originate from a boy younger than two with a congenital heart defect. The CDR3 runs from the conserved cysteine through the conserved F or W. The order of the fields is CDR3 DNA, CDR3 protein, J gene, CDR3 length, D gene, V gene, clone size. A D gene is named only where the DNA matches it firmly. Not all rows give a size; the values are once, few, many and, for expanded clones, a class.

DNA: TGTGCCACCGAAGGGGGGGAGGGGAATGAGCAGTTCTTC
CDR3: CATEGGEGNEQFF
J: TRBJ2-1
length: 13
D: NA
V: TRBV14
size: few

DNA: TGTGCCAGTAGTATGCCAACCGGGACAGGGTATGGGACCCAAGAACCCACAGATACGCAGTATTTT
CDR3: CASSMPTGTGYGTQEPTDTQYF
J: TRBJ2-3
length: 22
D: TRBD1
V: TRBV19
size: NA

DNA: TGTGCCAGCAGTATAGGAGACACCTTTTGGGCGTCGGGACTAGCGGGAAGCACAGATACGCAGTATTTT
CDR3: CASSIGDTFWASGLAGSTDTQYF
J: TRBJ2-3
length: 23
D: TRBD2
V: TRBV28
size: NA

DNA: TGCGCCAGCAGCCCCGGGGCTCAGGGCGGGAGGGGACCTTACGAGCAGTACTTC
CDR3: CASSPGAQGGRGPYEQYF
J: TRBJ2-7
length: 18
D: TRBD2
V: TRBV5-1
size: NA

DNA: TGTGCCAGCAGCATGACGGGAGCTAACTATGGCTACACCTTC
CDR3: CASSMTGANYGYTF
J: TRBJ1-2
length: 14
D: NA
V: TRBV7-2
size: NA

DNA: TGTGCCAGCAGCTTAGTTCCGGAGAGAAGTGGCTACACCTTC
CDR3: CASSLVPERSGYTF
J: TRBJ1-2
length: 14
D: NA
V: TRBV7-2
size: NA

DNA: TGCGCCAGCTGGCGGGGGGCTGTCGGGGAGCTGTTTTTT
CDR3: CASWRGAVGELFF
J: TRBJ2-2
length: 13
D: TRBD2
V: TRBV4-3
size: NA

DNA: TGTGCCAGCAGCTTAACGGCGGACGGTCAAGGGAGGCATGAGCAGTTCTTC
CDR3: CASSLTADGQGRHEQFF
J: TRBJ2-1
length: 17
D: NA
V: TRBV7-3
size: NA

DNA: TGTGCCAGCAGTGAGGGACAGAATAACTATGGCTACACCTTC
CDR3: CASSEGQNNYGYTF
J: TRBJ1-2
length: 14
D: TRBD1
V: TRBV6-6
size: NA

DNA: TGTGCCAGCAGTTGGGGGACAGAGCCAAACATTCAGTACTTC
CDR3: CASSWGTEPNIQYF
J: TRBJ2-4
length: 14
D: TRBD1
V: TRBV27
size: NA

DNA: TGCGCCAGCAGTGAGGTGACTAGCGGGACGAATGAGCAGTTCTTC
CDR3: CASSEVTSGTNEQFF
J: TRBJ2-1
length: 15
D: TRBD2
V: TRBV10-2
size: NA

DNA: TGTGCCAGCATTACTAGCTCCGGGGAGCTGTTTTTT
CDR3: CASITSSGELFF
J: TRBJ2-2
length: 12
D: NA
V: TRBV5-4
size: few

DNA: TGTGCTAGTGGTTTGCTCCGGGACAGTCTTTGGGTCCAGCATTTT
CDR3: CASGLLRDSLWVQHF
J: TRBJ1-5
length: 15
D: TRBD1
V: TRBV12-5
size: NA

DNA: TGTGCCTGGGCGGCTAGCGGGAGCCCCGGGGGGGACGAGCAGTACTTC
CDR3: CAWAASGSPGGDEQYF
J: TRBJ2-7
length: 16
D: TRBD2
V: TRBV30
size: once

DNA: TGTGCCACCAGCAGAGATGGCGGGAGGGCACGTGAGACCCAGTACTTC
CDR3: CATSRDGGRARETQYF
J: TRBJ2-5
length: 16
D: TRBD2
V: TRBV15
size: NA

DNA: TGTGCCAGCAGCCCTATGAGAGGACAGGGGGGTTACTACGAGCAGTACTTC
CDR3: CASSPMRGQGGYYEQYF
J: TRBJ2-7
length: 17
D: TRBD1
V: TRBV7-2
size: NA

DNA: TGTGCCACCAGCAGAGTCTTGGCAGGGAATGAAAAACTGTTTTTT
CDR3: CATSRVLAGNEKLFF
J: TRBJ1-4
length: 15
D: NA
V: TRBV15
size: few